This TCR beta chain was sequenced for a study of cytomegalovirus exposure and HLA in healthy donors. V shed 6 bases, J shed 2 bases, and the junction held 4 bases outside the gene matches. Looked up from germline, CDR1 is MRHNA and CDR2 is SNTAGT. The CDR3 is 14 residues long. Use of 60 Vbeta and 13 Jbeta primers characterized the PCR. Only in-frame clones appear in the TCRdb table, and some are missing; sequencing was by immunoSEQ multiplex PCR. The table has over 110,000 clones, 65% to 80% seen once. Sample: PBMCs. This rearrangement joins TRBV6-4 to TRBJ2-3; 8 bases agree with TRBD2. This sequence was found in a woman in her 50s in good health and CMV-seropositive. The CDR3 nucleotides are TGTGCCAGCAGCCAAGCGGGGGCCACAGATACGCAGTATTTT. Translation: CASSQAGATDTQYF.